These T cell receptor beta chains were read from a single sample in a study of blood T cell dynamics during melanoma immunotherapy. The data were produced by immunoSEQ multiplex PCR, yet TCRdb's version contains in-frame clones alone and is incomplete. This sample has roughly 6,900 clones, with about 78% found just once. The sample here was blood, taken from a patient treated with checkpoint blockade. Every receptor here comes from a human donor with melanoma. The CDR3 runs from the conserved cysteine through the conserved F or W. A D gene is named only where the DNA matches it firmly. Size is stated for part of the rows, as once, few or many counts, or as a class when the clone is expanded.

CDR3: CASNPGQGPNYGYTF; DNA: TGTGCCAGCAATCCCGGACAGGGCCCTAACTATGGCTACACCTTC; J: TRBJ1-2; V: TRBV6-5; size: few; D: TRBD1
CDR3: CASRIRGIGTGELFF; DNA: TGTGCCAGCCGGATTCGGGGAATTGGGACCGGGGAGCTGTTTTTT; J: TRBJ2-2; V: TRBV6-5; size: .; D: .
CDR3: CSASWGHGYTF; DNA: TGCAGTGCTAGTTGGGGCCATGGCTACACCTTC; J: TRBJ1-2; V: TRBV20-1; size: .; D: .
CDR3: CASSPPYAGDYEQYF; DNA: TGTGCCAGCTCACCACCGTATGCAGGGGACTACGAGCAGTACTTC; J: TRBJ2-7; V: TRBV18; size: once; D: .
CDR3: CASSRTEEETQYF; DNA: TGTGCCAGTTCAAGGACAGAAGAAGAGACCCAGTACTTC; J: TRBJ2-5; V: TRBV18; size: .; D: .
CDR3: CASSLVTGNHEQFF; DNA: TGCGCCAGCAGCTTGGTGACAGGGAACCATGAGCAGTTCTTC; J: TRBJ2-1; V: TRBV5-1; size: .; D: TRBD1
CDR3: CSVEIGRNTQYF; DNA: TGCAGCGTTGAAATTGGGCGTAATACGCAGTATTTT; J: TRBJ2-3; V: TRBV29-1; size: .; D: .
CDR3: CASSPIGQGNQPQHF; DNA: TGTGCCAGCAGTCCCATTGGACAGGGGAATCAGCCCCAGCATTTT; J: TRBJ1-5; V: TRBV6-6; size: few; D: TRBD1
CDR3: CASSPRVGADQPQHF; DNA: TGTGCCAGCAGCCCTCGGGTCGGCGCAGATCAGCCCCAGCATTTT; J: TRBJ1-5; V: TRBV9; size: .; D: .
CDR3: CASSRGPGYTF; DNA: TGCGCCAGCAGCCGGGGACCCGGCTACACCTTC; J: TRBJ1-2; V: TRBV4-3; size: few; D: .
CDR3: CASSLTGDPPGYTF; DNA: TGTGCCAGCAGCCTTACGGGAGACCCGCCTGGCTACACCTTC; J: TRBJ1-2; V: TRBV16; size: once; D: .
CDR3: CATTSGLAGAGELFF; DNA: TGTGCCACGACCAGCGGACTAGCGGGAGCCGGGGAGCTGTTTTTT; J: TRBJ2-2; V: TRBV15; size: .; D: TRBD2
CDR3: CASSFVQGADTEAFF; DNA: TGTGCCAGCTCATTTGTTCAGGGTGCTGACACTGAAGCTTTCTTT; J: TRBJ1-1; V: TRBV18; size: once; D: .
CDR3: CASSSPGTGWYEQYF; DNA: TGTGCCAGCAGCTCTCCCGGGACAGGGTGGTACGAGCAGTACTTC; J: TRBJ2-7; V: TRBV7-7; size: .; D: TRBD1
CDR3: CASAWGRGYEKLFF; DNA: TGTGCCAGCGCCTGGGGTCGGGGTTATGAAAAACTGTTTTTT; J: TRBJ1-4; V: TRBV6-6; size: once; D: .
CDR3: CASSLAPLVWDEQFF; DNA: TGTGCCAGCAGCTTAGCCCCTCTGGTTTGGGATGAGCAGTTCTTC; J: TRBJ2-1; V: TRBV11-2; size: .; D: .
CDR3: CASSLPPTGGRETQYF; DNA: TGTGCCAGCAGTTTGCCGCCGACAGGGGGCAGGGAGACCCAGTACTTC; J: TRBJ2-5; V: TRBV6-5; size: .; D: TRBD1
CDR3: CASRSEGTTGYKNIQYF; DNA: TGTGCCAGCAGATCCGAAGGGACTACTGGATACAAAAACATTCAGTACTTC; J: TRBJ2-4; V: TRBV27; size: .; D: TRBD2
CDR3: CASSVGQITDTQYF; DNA: TGCGCCAGCAGTGTGGGACAGATCACAGATACGCAGTATTTT; J: TRBJ2-3; V: TRBV10-2; size: .; D: TRBD1
CDR3: CASSYRRNYGYTF; DNA: TGTGCCAGCAGCTATCGACGGAACTATGGCTACACCTTC; J: TRBJ1-2; V: TRBV7-2; size: few; D: .
CDR3: CASSRFGGEGMNEQFF; DNA: TGTGCCAGCAGCAGATTCGGGGGGGAGGGAATGAATGAGCAGTTCTTC; J: TRBJ2-1; V: TRBV7-2; size: .; D: TRBD2
CDR3: CASSPPGGRAKEQFF; DNA: TGTGCCAGCAGCCCACCGGGCGGGAGGGCGAAAGAGCAGTTCTTC; J: TRBJ2-1; V: TRBV7-6; size: .; D: TRBD2
CDR3: CASSYSTLSTDTQYF; DNA: TGTGCCAGCAGTTACTCGACACTGAGCACAGATACGCAGTATTTT; J: TRBJ2-3; V: TRBV6-5; size: .; D: .
CDR3: CASSPRSGRDYEQYF; DNA: TGCGCCAGCAGCCCCCGAAGCGGGAGGGACTACGAGCAGTACTTC; J: TRBJ2-7; V: TRBV7-2; size: once; D: TRBD2
CDR3: CASSFSYNSPLHF; DNA: TGTGCCAGCAGCTTCTCCTATAATTCACCCCTCCACTTT; J: TRBJ1-6; V: TRBV11-2; size: .; D: .
CDR3: CASSSREGITEAFF; DNA: TGTGCCAGCAGCTCTCGCGAGGGAATAACTGAAGCTTTCTTT; J: TRBJ1-1; V: TRBV7-8; size: .; D: .
CDR3: CASSFQDTNTGELFF; DNA: TGTGCCAGCAGCTTCCAGGATACGAACACCGGGGAGCTGTTTTTT; J: TRBJ2-2; V: TRBV5-5; size: .; D: .
CDR3: CASSLGPGQGNSYEQYF; DNA: TGCGCCAGCAGCTTAGGCCCGGGACAGGGAAACTCCTACGAGCAGTACTTC; J: TRBJ2-7; V: TRBV5-1; size: .; D: TRBD1